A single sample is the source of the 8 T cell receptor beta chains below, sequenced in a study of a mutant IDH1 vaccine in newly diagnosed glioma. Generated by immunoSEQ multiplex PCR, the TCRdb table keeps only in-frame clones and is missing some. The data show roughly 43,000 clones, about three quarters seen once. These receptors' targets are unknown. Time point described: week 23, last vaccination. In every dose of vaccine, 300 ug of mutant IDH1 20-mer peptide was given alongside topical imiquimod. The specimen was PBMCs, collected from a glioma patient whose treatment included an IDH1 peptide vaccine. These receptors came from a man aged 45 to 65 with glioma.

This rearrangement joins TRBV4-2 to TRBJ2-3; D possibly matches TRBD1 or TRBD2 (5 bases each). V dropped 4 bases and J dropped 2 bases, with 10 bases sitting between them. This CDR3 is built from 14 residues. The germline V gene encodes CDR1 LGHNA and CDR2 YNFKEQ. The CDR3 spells CASSLGDPTDTQYF. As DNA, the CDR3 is TGTGCCAGCAGCCTTGGGGACCCCACAGATACGCAGTATTTT.

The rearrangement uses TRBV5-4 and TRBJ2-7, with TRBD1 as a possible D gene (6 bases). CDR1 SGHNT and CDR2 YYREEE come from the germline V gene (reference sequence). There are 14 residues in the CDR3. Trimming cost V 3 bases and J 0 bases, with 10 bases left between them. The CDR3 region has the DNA TGTGCCAGCAGCTCCACAGGGAGCTCCTACGAGCAGTACTTC. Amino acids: CASSSTGSSYEQYF. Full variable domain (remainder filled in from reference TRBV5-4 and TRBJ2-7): ETGVTQSPTHLIKTRGQQVTLRCSSQSGHNTVSWYQQALGQGPQFIFQYYREEENGRGNFPPRFSGLQFPNYSSELNVNALELDDSALYLCASSSTGSSYEQYFGPGTRLTVT.

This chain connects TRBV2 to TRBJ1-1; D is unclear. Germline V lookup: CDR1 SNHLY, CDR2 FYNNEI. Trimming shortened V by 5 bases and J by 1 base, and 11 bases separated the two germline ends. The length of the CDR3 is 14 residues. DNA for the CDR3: TGTGCCAGCAGTCTTGGACGGTGGAACACTGAAGCTTTCTTT. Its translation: CASSLGRWNTEAFF.

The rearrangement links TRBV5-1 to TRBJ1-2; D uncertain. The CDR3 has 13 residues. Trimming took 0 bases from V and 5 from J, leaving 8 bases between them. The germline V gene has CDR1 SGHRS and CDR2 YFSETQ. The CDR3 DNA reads TGCGCCAGCAGCTTGGGTCAGGAATATGGCTACACCTTC. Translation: CASSLGQEYGYTF.

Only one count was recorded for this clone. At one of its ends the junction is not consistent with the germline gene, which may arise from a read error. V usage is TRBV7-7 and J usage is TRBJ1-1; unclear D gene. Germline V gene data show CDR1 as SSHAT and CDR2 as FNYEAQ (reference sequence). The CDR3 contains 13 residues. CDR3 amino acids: CASSADRDTEAFF. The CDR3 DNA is TGTGCTAGCAGTGCCGATCGGGACACTGAAGCTTTCTTT.

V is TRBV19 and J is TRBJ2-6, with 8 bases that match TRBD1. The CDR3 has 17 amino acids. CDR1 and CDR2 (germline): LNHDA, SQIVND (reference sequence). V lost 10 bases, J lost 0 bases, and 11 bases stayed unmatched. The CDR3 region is CATCPTGASSGANVLTF. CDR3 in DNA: TGTGCCACCTGCCCGACAGGGGCCAGCTCTGGGGCCAACGTCCTGACTTTC.

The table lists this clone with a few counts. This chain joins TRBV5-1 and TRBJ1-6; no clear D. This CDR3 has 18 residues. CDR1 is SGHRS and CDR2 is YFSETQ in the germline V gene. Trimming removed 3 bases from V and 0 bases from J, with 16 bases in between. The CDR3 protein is CASSSDPTPSSYNSPLHF. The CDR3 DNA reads TGCGCCAGCAGCTCGGACCCAACCCCGAGCTCCTATAATTCACCCCTCCACTTT. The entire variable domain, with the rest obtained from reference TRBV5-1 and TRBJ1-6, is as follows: KAGVTQTPRYLIKTRGQQVTLSCSPISGHRSVSWYQQTPGQGLQFLFEYFSETQRNKGNFPGRFSGRQFSNSRSEMNVSTLELGDSALYLCASSSDPTPSSYNSPLHFGNGTRLTVT.

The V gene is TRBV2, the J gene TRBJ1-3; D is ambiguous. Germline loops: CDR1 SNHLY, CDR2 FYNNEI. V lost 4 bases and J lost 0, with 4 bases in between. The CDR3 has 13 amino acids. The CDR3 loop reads CASSGDSGNTIYF. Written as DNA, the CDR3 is TGTGCCAGCAGTGGTGACTCTGGAAACACCATATATTTT.